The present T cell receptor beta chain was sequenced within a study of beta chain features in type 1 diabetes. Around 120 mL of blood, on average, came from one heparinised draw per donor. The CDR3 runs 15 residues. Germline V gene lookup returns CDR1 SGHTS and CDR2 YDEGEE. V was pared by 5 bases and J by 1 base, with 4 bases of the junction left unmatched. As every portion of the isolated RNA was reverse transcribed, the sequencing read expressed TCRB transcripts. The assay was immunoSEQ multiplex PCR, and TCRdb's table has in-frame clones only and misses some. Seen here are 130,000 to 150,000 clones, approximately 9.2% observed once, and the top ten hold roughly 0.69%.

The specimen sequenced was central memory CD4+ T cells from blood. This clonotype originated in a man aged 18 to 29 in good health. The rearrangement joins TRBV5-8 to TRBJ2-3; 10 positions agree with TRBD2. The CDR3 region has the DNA TGTGCCAGCAGTTCCGGGACTAGCGGCACAGATACGCAGTATTTT. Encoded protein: CASSSGTSGTDTQYF.